This T cell receptor beta chain was captured by sequencing in a study of T cell clusters in autoimmune cytopenias (dated by TCRdb to 2018 to 2020). With regard to the full study: A median TRB sequencing depth of roughly 52,000 reads per sample was reached, and a median of around 2,300 distinct TRB clonotypes per sample was obtained. Alongside healthy, CLL and autoimmune hepatitis controls, autoimmune cytopenia patients had their peripheral blood TRB and IGH repertoires sequenced at active disease and again during treatment follow-up. The goal of the study was to determine whether autoimmune cytopenia patients have a disease-specific immune repertoire signature that could serve as a blood-based biomarker. General conclusions and limits of the study: Shifts in the TRB repertoire, including less even repertoires in secondary cytopenia and CLL, were mostly a reflection of lymphoma bias and not of autoimmunity. GLIPH suggested that primary autoimmune cytopenia patients lacked physiological T cell clusters: 50 to 55 clusters were exclusive to healthy donors versus roughly 15 exclusive to patients. The T cell clusters were only ever defined in silico, so experimental validation of their functional role was still needed. In the comparison of secondary cytopenia with CLL, no cluster-lack signature showed up, apparently because the dominant lymphoma-associated repertoire masked the signature. Healthy donors had almost three times as many exclusive TRB clusters as active autoimmune hepatitis patients, a finding consistent with an autoimmunity-wide signature.

TRB amplification used roughly 250 ng of peripheral blood genomic DNA, some 38,000 genome equivalents, per sample. TRB rearrangements were amplified by multiplex PCR following a touch-down protocol, with the TRB-A and TRB-B primer pools mixed in one tube. Illumina adapters and sample indices were attached to the amplicons through two consecutive PCR reactions using Phusion HS II polymerase. After gel purification with the NucleoSpin Gel and PCR Clean-up kit, the amplicons were quantified by Qubit and checked for quality on an Agilent 2100 Bioanalyzer. Sequencing of the libraries was done on an Illumina MiSeq with paired-end, single-indexed, 600-cycle runs. The study's own analysis went as follows. TRB reads were aligned and assembled with MiXCR version 2.1.12 using the default MiXCR reference library. A clone was defined by each unique CDR3 nucleotide sequence, and the analysis included only productive sequences with two or more reads. Repertoire diversity was assessed with alpha-parameterized diversity profiles (alpha 0 to 5), including the Shannon (alpha 1) and Simpson (alpha 2) indices, which were computed with an R script. Combinatorial TRB VJ usage was calculated with the tcR package and was compared between cohorts by principal component analysis performed with ade4. GLIPH was used to cluster TCRbeta CDR3s in pairs of cohorts matched for age and read depth, and a Wilcoxon test was used to compare cluster frequencies. The reads went through TCRdb reprocessing, and each CDR3 protein sequence gets one entry with no DNA. The V and J calls were determined by TCRdb, not by the authors. This sample's table has entries for roughly 8,000 distinct CDR3 sequences. Clones ranked in the top ten supply approximately 5.1% of the sample.

Including the terminal cysteine and phenylalanine, the CDR3 comprises 14 residues. DNA is not recorded here. CDR1 DFQATT and CDR2 SNEGSKA were looked up in the germline V gene (reference sequence). Going by frequency, this clonotype is medium-sized (0.01 to 0.1%); no count is logged. Its antigen has not been determined. This receptor was obtained from a human donor with an autoimmune cytopenia or autoimmune hepatitis (not recorded which). The sequence joins TRBV20-1 to TRBJ1-2; TCRdb returns TRBD1, unconfirmable since there is no DNA. The material sequenced was peripheral blood. The CDR3 region has the sequence CSARARGTGHGYTF.